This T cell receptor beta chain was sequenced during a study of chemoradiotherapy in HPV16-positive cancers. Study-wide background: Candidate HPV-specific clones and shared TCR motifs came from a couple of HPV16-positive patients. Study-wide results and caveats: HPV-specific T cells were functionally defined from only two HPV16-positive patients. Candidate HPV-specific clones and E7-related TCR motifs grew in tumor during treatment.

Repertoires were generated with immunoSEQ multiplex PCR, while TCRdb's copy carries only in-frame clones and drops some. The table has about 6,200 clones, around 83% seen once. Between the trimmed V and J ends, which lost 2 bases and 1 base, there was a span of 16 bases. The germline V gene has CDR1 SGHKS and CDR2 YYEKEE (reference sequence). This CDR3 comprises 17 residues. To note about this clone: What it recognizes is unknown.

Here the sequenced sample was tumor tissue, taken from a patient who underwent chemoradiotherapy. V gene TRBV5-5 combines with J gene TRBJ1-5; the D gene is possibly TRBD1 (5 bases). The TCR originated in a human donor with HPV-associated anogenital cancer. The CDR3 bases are TGTGCCAGCAGCTTTAGTGGGGGGTATGGGAGCAATCAGCCCCAGCATTTT. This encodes CASSFSGGYGSNQPQHF.